These T cell receptor beta chains were read from a single sample in a study of blood T cell repertoires in COVID-19. Sequenced by immunoSEQ multiplex PCR; TCRdb stores in-frame clones only, minus some. The repertoire holds around 110,000 clones, with approximately 80% as singletons. The specimen was peripheral blood. Receptor source: an older woman with acute or convalescent COVID-19. Each CDR3 is given with its conserved first and last residue. A D gene is named only where the DNA matches it firmly. Not every row has a clone size; where given, it reads once, few, many or a size class.

v_call,clone_size,j_call,d_call,cdr3_length,cdr3_nt,cdr3_aa
TRBV19,once,TRBJ1-3,-,16,TGTGCCAGTAGTACCACTCTAGGGGACTCTGGAAACACCATATATTTT,CASSTTLGDSGNTIYF
TRBV7-6,-,TRBJ2-2,-,12,TGTGCTACAGGCGGGGTTCACGGGGAGCTGTTTTTT,CATGGVHGELFF
TRBV7-2,-,TRBJ2-3,TRBD2,15,TGTGCCAGCAGCTACAGACTAGCGGGGGAGGATACGCAGTATTTT,CASSYRLAGEDTQYF
TRBV15,-,TRBJ2-7,TRBD1,14,TGTGCCACCAGCAGAGAGGGACAGGCCTACGAGCAGTACTTC,CATSREGQAYEQYF
TRBV5-4,-,TRBJ2-3,-,16,TGTGCCAGCAGCTCTCTAGGATCCGACAGCACAGATACGCAGTATTTT,CASSSLGSDSTDTQYF
TRBV29-1,-,TRBJ2-2,-,12,TGCAGCGTTGCAGGGTTCCCCGGGGAGCTGTTTTTT,CSVAGFPGELFF
TRBV28,-,TRBJ1-2,-,12,TGTGCCAGCATGGAGGCTAACTATGGCTACACCTTC,CASMEANYGYTF
TRBV5-1,-,TRBJ1-1,-,13,TGCGCCAGCAGGGTCGAGGCGGACACTGAAGCTTTCTTT,CASRVEADTEAFF
TRBV29-1,-,TRBJ2-2,TRBD2,14,TGCAGCGTTGGGGTAGCGGGGGGTTCTGGGGAGCTGTTTTTT,CSVGVAGGSGELFF
TRBV28,-,TRBJ2-1,-,13,TGTGCCAGCAGTTGGGTCGAGGACAATGAGCAGTTCTTC,CASSWVEDNEQFF
TRBV9,-,TRBJ2-1,TRBD2,17,TGTGCCAGCAGCCCAGGCGGGGGGGTAAGCTCCTACAATGAGCAGTTCTTC,CASSPGGGVSSYNEQFF
TRBV7-9,-,TRBJ1-1,-,13,TGTGCCAGCAGCTTAGGAGGGGGCACTGAAGCTTTCTTT,CASSLGGGTEAFF
TRBV9,-,TRBJ2-3,TRBD2,19,TGTGCCAGCAGCGTAGCTACCGGCGCTTGGACTAGCAGGACAGATACGCAGTATTTT,CASSVATGAWTSRTDTQYF
TRBV12-1,-,TRBJ2-1,-,17,TGTGCCAGCAGCTTTAAGGCTCCGGGGGGATCTGGCAATGAGCAGTTCTTC,CASSFKAPGGSGNEQFF
TRBV7-2,-,TRBJ2-1,-,15,TGTGCCAGCAGCCCAGCGGAGGGGTCCTACAATGAGCAGTTCTTC,CASSPAEGSYNEQFF
TRBV9,-,TRBJ2-2,TRBD1,14,TGTGCCAGCAGAGGGGGCCCGAACACCGGGGAGCTGTTTTTT,CASRGGPNTGELFF
TRBV5-1,-,TRBJ2-2,-,15,TGCGCCAGCAGCTTAGCTCCTTCGAACACCGGGGAGCTGTTTTTT,CASSLAPSNTGELFF
TRBV6-6,-,TRBJ1-5,-,14,TGTGCCAGCAGTTACTCAGGGGGTGGGCAGCCCCAGCATTTT,CASSYSGGGQPQHF
TRBV6-5,-,TRBJ2-5,-,15,TGTGCCAGCAGTTACTTTCGGACAGCTCAAGAGACCCAGTACTTC,CASSYFRTAQETQYF
TRBV7-8,-,TRBJ2-2,TRBD1,14,TGTGCCAGCAGTGGACAGGTTCCTACCGGGGAGCTGTTTTTT,CASSGQVPTGELFF
TRBV19,-,TRBJ1-1,TRBD1,13,TGTGCCACGCGGACAGGGGCTGACACTGAAGCTTTCTTT,CATRTGADTEAFF
TRBV5-1,-,TRBJ2-5,TRBD1,15,TGCGCCAGCAGCCCGGGACAGGGAACCCAAGAGACCCAGTACTTC,CASSPGQGTQETQYF
TRBV6-6,-,TRBJ1-4,-,11,TGTGCCAGCACGACGGGGGAAAAACTGTTTTTT,CASTTGEKLFF
TRBV27,once,TRBJ2-1,-,11,TGTGCCAGCAGTCAGGGGATTGAGCAGTTCTTC,CASSQGIEQFF
TRBV30,-,TRBJ2-3,TRBD1,15,TGTGCCTGGAGTGTACGGACAGGGGGCACAGATACGCAGTATTTT,CAWSVRTGGTDTQYF
TRBV30,-,TRBJ1-4,-,15,TGTGCCTGTGTCGATAAGACCCGGCGGGGGGAAAAACTGTTTTTT,CACVDKTRRGEKLFF
TRBV2,few,TRBJ1-5,TRBD1,17,TGTGCCAGCACCGAAAGGGGGCCTCTCCAGGGAAATCAGCCCCAGCATTTT,CASTERGPLQGNQPQHF
TRBV5-6,-,TRBJ2-3,-,16,TGTGCCAGCAGCCCCGAGGGTAGTTTTAGCACAGATACGCAGTATTTT,CASSPEGSFSTDTQYF
TRBV19,-,TRBJ1-5,-,16,TGTGCCAGTAGTATATCCCGCTCAGGCGGGGAACAGCCCCAGCATTTT,CASSISRSGGEQPQHF
TRBV7-8,-,TRBJ1-4,-,16,TGTGCCAGCAGCCTTAGACAGGTTATCGATAATGAAAAACTGTTTTTT,CASSLRQVIDNEKLFF
TRBV27,-,TRBJ2-2,-,16,TGTGCCAGCAGTCTAGACGGAGAGGGATTGCTCGGGGAGCTGTTTTTT,CASSLDGEGLLGELFF
TRBV4-2,-,TRBJ2-1,TRBD2,16,TGTGCCAGCAGCCAAGATTGGACTAGCGGACTCAATGAGCAGTTCTTC,CASSQDWTSGLNEQFF
TRBV11-2,-,TRBJ2-7,TRBD1,14,TGTGCCAGCAGACCGACAGGGGCCCCCTACGAGCAGTACTTC,CASRPTGAPYEQYF
TRBV11-2,-,TRBJ2-7,-,15,TGTGCCAGCAGCTCATCAGGGGGGTTAGCCTACGAGCAGTACTTC,CASSSSGGLAYEQYF
TRBV2,-,TRBJ2-2,TRBD1,15,TGTGCCAGCAGTTCCCAGGGGGCCCACACCGGGGAGCTGTTTTTT,CASSSQGAHTGELFF
TRBV30,-,TRBJ1-1,-,13,TGTGCCTGGATAAAAACAGAGAACACTGAAGCTTTCTTT,CAWIKTENTEAFF
TRBV6-5,-,TRBJ2-5,-,16,TGTGCCAGCAGTTACTCACGGGGGACTCTCCAAGAGACCCAGTACTTC,CASSYSRGTLQETQYF
TRBV28,-,TRBJ2-7,-,12,TGTGCCAGCTTCAGGGCACCCTACGAGCAGTACTTC,CASFRAPYEQYF
TRBV9,-,TRBJ1-3,TRBD1,15,TGTGCCAGCAGCGGAAACAGGGGAAGTGGAAACACCATATATTTT,CASSGNRGSGNTIYF
TRBV3-1/TRBV3-2,-,TRBJ2-2,-,13,TGTGCCAGCAGCTCAGGGCGTGGCGGGGAGCTGTTTTTT,CASSSGRGGELFF
TRBV5-1,few,TRBJ1-3,-,15,TGCGCCAGCAGCTTGAGTGGGAGCTCTGGAAACACCATATATTTT,CASSLSGSSGNTIYF
TRBV7-3,once,TRBJ1-6,TRBD1,15,TGTGCCAGCAGCTTCCGACAGGGTATGGGGGCACCCCTCCACTTT,CASSFRQGMGAPLHF
TRBV4-1,-,TRBJ2-1,TRBD2,19,TGCGCCAGCAGCCAAGACGTAAACTCTTTAGCGGGAGTTGGCAATGAGCAGTTCTTC,CASSQDVNSLAGVGNEQFF